The 16 T cell receptor beta chains given below trace back to one sample, sequenced in a study of blood T cell repertoires in COVID-19. Here immunoSEQ multiplex PCR was the method, and the copy in TCRdb shows in-frame clones only, minus some. Here the sample spans about 200,000 clones, approximately 85% being singletons. The sequenced sample consisted of peripheral blood. These receptors originate from a woman at least 80 years old with COVID-19, enrolled during active disease.

The V call is TRBV9, the J call TRBJ2-3; TRBD1 is a possible D gene (7 bases). The CDR3 covers 15 residues. The V gene lost 0 bases and the J gene lost 4 bases, with 12 bases spanning the gap. Germline CDR1 is SGDLS and CDR2 is YYNGEE. CDR3 coding DNA: TGTGCCAGCAGCGTAGGCGGCAGGGGGGCAGATACGCAGTATTTT. Translated: CASSVGGRGADTQYF. Full variable domain (missing parts from reference TRBV9 and TRBJ2-3): DSGVTQTPKHLITATGQRVTLRCSPRSGDLSVYWYQQSLDQGLQFLIQYYNGEERAKGNILERFSAQQFPDLHSELNLSSLELGDSALYFCASSVGGRGADTQYFGPGTRLTVL.

Only a few counts were recorded for this clone. V is TRBV12-3 or TRBV12-4 and J is TRBJ1-4, with D unresolved. The CDR3 is 11 amino acids. V lost 3 bases to trimming and J lost 8 bases, with 4 bases between them. The CDR3 loop is CASSLREKLFF. CDR3 nucleotides: TGTGCCAGCAGTTTGCGGGAAAAACTGTTTTTT.

The chain joins TRBV5-1 to TRBJ2-3; TRBD2 matches 10 bases. Trimming removed 0 bases from V and 9 bases from J; junction bases left unmatched: 4. Looked up from germline, CDR1 is SGHRS and CDR2 is YFSETQ. The CDR3 covers 14 residues. CDR3 amino acids: CASSLGTSGGTQYF. CDR3 nucleotide sequence: TGCGCCAGCAGCTTGGGGACTAGCGGAGGCACGCAGTATTTT.

The chain joins TRBV18 to TRBJ1-1, with TRBD1 matching over 7 bases. Looked up from germline, CDR1 is KGHSH and CDR2 is LQKENI. The V and J ends lost 3 bases and 5 bases, in that order; junction bases with no gene match: 9. This CDR3 is built from 15 residues. The CDR3 DNA sequence: TGTGCCAGCTCACCTAGGACAGGTTCGGAGACTGAAGCTTTCTTT. It yields the protein CASSPRTGSETEAFF.

The chain recombines TRBV7-8 with TRBJ2-1; tentative D call: TRBD1 (6 bases). The CDR3 contains 15 residues. Trimming took off 5 bases at V and 2 bases at J, with 13 bases between the two ends. Looked up from germline, CDR1 is SGHVS and CDR2 is FQNEAQ. CDR3 DNA sequence: TGTGCCAGCAGCATCCGGGACAATCCCTACAATGAGCAGTTCTTC. It codes for CASSIRDNPYNEQFF.

The gene calls are TRBV29-1 and TRBJ1-6; D is ambiguous. The V gene's germline CDR1 is SQVTM and CDR2 ANQGSEA. V was cut by 5 bases and J by 11 bases, with 16 bases left in between. The CDR3 is 13 amino acids. CDR3 DNA: TGCAGCGTTCACGGGAGGAAGGGTCCACCCCTCCACTTT. Translation: CSVHGRKGPPLHF.

This clone was seen only a few times. The chain is built from TRBV4-1 and TRBJ1-5, with TRBD1 identical over 7 bases. The CDR3 covers 16 residues. With V trimmed by 0 bases and J by 6 bases, 8 bases remained unmatched. Germline lookup yields CDR1 MGHRA and CDR2 YSYEKL. The chain's CDR3 is CASSQDSSGGFQPQHF. CDR3 DNA: TGCGCCAGCAGCCAAGATTCTTCAGGGGGTTTTCAGCCCCAGCATTTT.

The chain uses TRBV7-2 and TRBJ2-5; weak D call: TRBD2 (6 bases). The CDR3 is made up of 14 amino acids. Germline values: CDR1 SGHTA, CDR2 FQGNSA. V was clipped by 5 bases and J by 1 base, with 11 bases between them. The CDR3 DNA is TGTGCCAGCAGCCGCTCTAGCGTCCAAGAGACCCAGTACTTC. It specifies CASSRSSVQETQYF.

The chain is built from TRBV7-9 and TRBJ2-7; tentatively, D is TRBD1 (5 bases). V lost 2 bases and J 5 bases, leaving 16 bases between the germline ends. The CDR3 totals 15 residues. Germline V gives CDR1 SEHNR, CDR2 FQNEAQ (reference sequence). The CDR3 DNA follows: TGTGCCAGCAGCTTAACTAAGGGGCCGTTGGACGAGCAGTACTTC. Amino acids: CASSLTKGPLDEQYF.

This chain links TRBV5-1 with TRBJ2-3; D is uncertain. CDR1 is SGHRS, CDR2 YFSETQ, per germline. Trimming left V 4 bases short and J 6 bases short, with 9 bases between. The CDR3 runs to 12 residues. CDR3 loop: CASSPRGDTQYF. As DNA, the CDR3 is TGCGCCAGCAGCCCCAGAGGCGATACGCAGTATTTT. Based on the CDR3 plus reference TRBV5-1 and TRBJ2-3, the full variable domain is KAGVTQTPRYLIKTRGQQVTLSCSPISGHRSVSWYQQTPGQGLQFLFEYFSETQRNKGNFPGRFSGRQFSNSRSEMNVSTLELGDSALYLCASSPRGDTQYFGPGTRLTVL.

A few counts support this clone. Other nucleotide sequences in the sample specify the same CDR3. This chain links TRBV19 with TRBJ1-5, with D perhaps matching TRBD1 (6 bases). Trimming pared 1 base from V and 5 bases from J, leaving 15 bases between. This CDR3 comprises 16 residues. CDR1 is LNHDA and CDR2 is SQIVND in the germline V gene (reference sequence). CDR3 DNA: TGTGCCAGTAGTATAGGCGGCAGGGGACTACATCAGCCCCAGCATTTT. Translation: CASSIGGRGLHQPQHF.

The V call is TRBV2, the J call TRBJ1-5; 12 nucleotides align to TRBD1. The J segment lost 8 bases and the V segment lost 6 bases, leaving 8 bases of the junction unmatched. Germline V gene sequence: CDR1 SNHLY, CDR2 FYNNEI. The CDR3 covers 15 residues. In nucleotides, the CDR3 is TGTGCCAGCAGCGCGGGACAGGGGGCAGGAGAGCCCCAGCATTTT. Amino acid sequence: CASSAGQGAGEPQHF.

The rearrangement links TRBV28 to TRBJ2-3, with TRBD1 matching over 12 bases. V dropped 5 bases and J dropped 8; count of bases not matched to a gene: 8. The CDR3 is 15 amino acids. Germline V CDR1 and CDR2: MDHEN, SYDVKM. In nucleotides, the CDR3 is TGTGCCAGCAGTCAGGGGGGACAGGGGGCAGGTACGCAGTATTTT. Translating gives CASSQGGQGAGTQYF.

V usage is TRBV28 and J usage is TRBJ2-1, with TRBD1 matching over 7 bases. J was trimmed by 6 bases and V by 6 bases; bases with no gene match: 2. The CDR3 loop spans 12 amino acids. Germline loops: CDR1 MDHEN, CDR2 SYDVKM. The CDR3 spells CASRPGGNEQFF. The CDR3 region has the DNA TGTGCCAGCAGACCAGGGGGCAATGAGCAGTTCTTC.

The V call is TRBV5-4, the J call TRBJ1-2; TRBD1 agrees at 8 bases. The CDR3 covers 16 residues. Germline lookup yields CDR1 SGHNT and CDR2 YYREEE (reference sequence). Germline trimming cut 4 bases from V and 1 base from J; bases unmatched to any gene: 9. The CDR3 reads CASSVPRQGLNYGYTF. The CDR3 DNA sequence: TGTGCCAGCAGCGTTCCCCGACAGGGGCTTAACTATGGCTACACCTTC.

This chain joins TRBV6-2 or TRBV6-3 and TRBJ2-7; 9 nucleotides agree with TRBD2. The CDR3 consists of 15 residues. Looked up from germline, CDR1 is MNHEY and CDR2 is SVGEGT. V lost 1 base, J lost 2 bases, and 3 bases stayed unmatched. CDR3 DNA sequence: TGTGCCAGCAGTTACTGGCTAGCGGGAACCTACGAGCAGTACTTC. Translation gives CASSYWLAGTYEQYF.